The text below deals with one T cell receptor beta chain. Its target is not known. There were only Caucasian adults among the donors, and all lived in Nashville, Tennessee. TCRdb keeps only in-frame clones here, not all; method: immunoSEQ multiplex PCR. Among some 1.1 million clones, about 72% were seen once, and the ten largest hold about 0.89%. The record originates from a study of shared clonotypes between healthy human individuals. Turning to the study itself: Each donor's CD4 naive and CD4 memory cells filled three plates apiece, CD8 naive two, and CD8 memory one.

Points from the study as a whole: Naive subsets typically showed greater estimated richness than memory subsets.

The receptor's source is a man in his late teens or twenties in good health. Some clones in this sample may be carry-over from other donors' samples. The sequencing sample was made of memory CD4+ T cells from PBMCs. This sample's subset: CD45RA-negative fraction.

Here the CDR3 reads CASRMARGEQFF. For the CDR3, the DNA is TGTGCCAGCAGGATGGCGAGGGGTGAGCAGTTCTTC. V and J are TRBV6-5 and TRBJ2-1; D tentatively reads TRBD1 or TRBD2 (5 bases each). This CDR3 contains 12 residues. Germline V gene data show CDR1 as MNHEY and CDR2 as SVGAGI. Between the trimmed V and J ends, which lost 6 bases and 9 bases, there was a span of 12 bases.